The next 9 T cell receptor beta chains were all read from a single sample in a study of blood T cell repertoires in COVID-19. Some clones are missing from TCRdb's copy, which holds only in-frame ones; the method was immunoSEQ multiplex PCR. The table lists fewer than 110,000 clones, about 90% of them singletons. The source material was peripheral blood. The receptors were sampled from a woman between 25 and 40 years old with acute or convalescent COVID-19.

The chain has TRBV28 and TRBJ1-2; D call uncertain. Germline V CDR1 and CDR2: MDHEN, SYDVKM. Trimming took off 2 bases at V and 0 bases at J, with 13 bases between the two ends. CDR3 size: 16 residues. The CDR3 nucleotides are TGTGCCAGCAGTTTACTAGTCGCAGCTACTAACTATGGCTACACCTTC. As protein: CASSLLVAATNYGYTF.

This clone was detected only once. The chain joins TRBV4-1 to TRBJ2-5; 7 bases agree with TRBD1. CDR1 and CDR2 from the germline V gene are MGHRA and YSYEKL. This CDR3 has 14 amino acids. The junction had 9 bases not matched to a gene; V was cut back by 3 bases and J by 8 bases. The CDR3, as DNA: TGCGCCAGCAGCCATGGGCCCCAGGGGGAAACCCAGTACTTC. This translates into CASSHGPQGETQYF.

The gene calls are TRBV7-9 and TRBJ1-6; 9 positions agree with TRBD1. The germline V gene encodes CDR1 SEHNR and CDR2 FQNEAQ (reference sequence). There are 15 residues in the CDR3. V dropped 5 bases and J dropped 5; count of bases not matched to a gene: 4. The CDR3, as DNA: TGTGCCAGCAGCCCCGGGACAGGGCATAATTCACCCCTCCACTTT. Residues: CASSPGTGHNSPLHF.

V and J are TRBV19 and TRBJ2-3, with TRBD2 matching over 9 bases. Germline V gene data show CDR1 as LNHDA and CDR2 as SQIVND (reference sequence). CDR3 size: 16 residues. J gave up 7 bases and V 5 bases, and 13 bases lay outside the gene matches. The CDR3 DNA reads TGTGCCAGTAGTCCCTCCGGAGCGGGGGGCTCGAATACGCAGTATTTT. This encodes CASSPSGAGGSNTQYF.

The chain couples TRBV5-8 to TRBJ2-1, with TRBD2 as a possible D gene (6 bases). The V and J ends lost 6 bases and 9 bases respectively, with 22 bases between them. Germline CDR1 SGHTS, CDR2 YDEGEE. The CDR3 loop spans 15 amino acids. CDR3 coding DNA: TGTGCCAGCACCCCACTGGAGACTAGGGCGGGTGAGCAGTTCTTC. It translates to CASTPLETRAGEQFF.

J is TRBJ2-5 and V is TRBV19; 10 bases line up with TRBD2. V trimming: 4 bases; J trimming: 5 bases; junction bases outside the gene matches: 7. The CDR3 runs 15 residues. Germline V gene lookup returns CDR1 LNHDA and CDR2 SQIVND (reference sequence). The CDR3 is CASSKVAGGGETQYF. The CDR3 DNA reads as TGTGCCAGTAGTAAGGTAGCGGGGGGTGGTGAGACCCAGTACTTC. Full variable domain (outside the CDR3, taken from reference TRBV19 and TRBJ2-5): DGGITQSPKYLFRKEGQNVTLSCEQNLNHDAMYWYRQDPGQGLRLIYYSQIVNDFQKGDIAEGYSVSREKKESFPLTVTSAQKNPTAFYLCASSKVAGGGETQYFGPGTRLLVL.

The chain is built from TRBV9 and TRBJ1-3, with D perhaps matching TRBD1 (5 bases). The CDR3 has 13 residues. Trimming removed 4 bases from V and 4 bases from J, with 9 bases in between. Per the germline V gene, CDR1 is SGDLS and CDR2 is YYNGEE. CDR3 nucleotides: TGTGCCAGCAGCCGAGACAGCGGAAACACCATATATTTT. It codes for CASSRDSGNTIYF.

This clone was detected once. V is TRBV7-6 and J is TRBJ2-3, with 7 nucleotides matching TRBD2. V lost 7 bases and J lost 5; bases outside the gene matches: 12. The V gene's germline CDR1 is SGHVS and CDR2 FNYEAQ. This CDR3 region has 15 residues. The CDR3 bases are TGTGCCAGCACCCCCGGCGGGAGTTTAGGAGATACGCAGTATTTT. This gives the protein CASTPGGSLGDTQYF.

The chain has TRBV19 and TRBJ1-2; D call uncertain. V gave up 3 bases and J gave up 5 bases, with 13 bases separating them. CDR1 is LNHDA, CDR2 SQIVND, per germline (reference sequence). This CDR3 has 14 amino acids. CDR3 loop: CASSISTDNYGYTF. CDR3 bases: TGTGCCAGTAGTATTTCGACCGACAATTATGGCTACACCTTC. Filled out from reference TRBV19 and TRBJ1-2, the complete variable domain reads DGGITQSPKYLFRKEGQNVTLSCEQNLNHDAMYWYRQDPGQGLRLIYYSQIVNDFQKGDIAEGYSVSREKKESFPLTVTSAQKNPTAFYLCASSISTDNYGYTFGSGTRLTVV.